A single TCR beta chain is shown here with its context. Only in-frame clones appear in the TCRdb table, and some are missing; sequencing was by immunoSEQ multiplex PCR. The table records some 13,000 clones, around four fifths of them present only once. These data belong to a study of follicular helper T cells after annual influenza vaccination. Described time point: 2014-2015 season, pre-vaccination. The receptor was isolated from an adult who received the influenza vaccine. The starting material was CXCR5- memory CD4+ T cells sorted from blood, obtained on the day of influenza vaccination.

CDR3 in DNA: TGTGCCAGCAGCCAAGGAGGCGGCGCCGGGGAGCTGTTTTTT. Translated, it gives CASSQGGGAGELFF. The chain recombines TRBV4-2 with TRBJ2-2, with no clear D. Germline V gene data show CDR1 as LGHNA and CDR2 as YNFKEQ. V dropped 1 base and J dropped 6 bases, with 9 bases sitting between them. The CDR3 consists of 14 residues.